One sample yielded the 30 T cell receptor beta chains listed below, sequenced in a study of CXCR3-negative and CXCR3-positive naive CD8 T cells. The libraries of TRB cDNA were constructed through 5' RACE using UMI labels. TCRdb reprocessed the 5' RACE reads and keeps a single row for each CDR3 protein, giving no DNA. In all, the sample yields about 58,000 distinct CDR3 sequences. Specimen: naive CXCR3- CD8+ T cells from blood. Subset defined: CD45RO-CCR7+CD27+CD95- naive CD8+ T cells lacking CXCR3 (TNR3-). Receptors were obtained from a human donor in good health. Some clones in this sample may be carry-over from other donors' samples.

V gene TRBV11-2 combines with J gene TRBJ2-2; checking the TCRdb D call of TRBD1 is not possible without DNA. Germline loops: CDR1 SGHAT, CDR2 FQNNGV. The CDR3 loop spans 16 amino acids. This CDR3 is CASSLGPQGPPGELFF. Full variable domain (missing parts from reference TRBV11-2 and TRBJ2-2): EAGVAQSPRYKIIEKRQSVAFWCNPISGHATLYWYQQILGQGPKLLIQFQNNGVVDDSQLPKDRFSAERLKGVDSTLKIQPAKLEDSAVYLCASSLGPQGPPGELFFGEGSRLTVL.

The chain couples TRBV20-1 to TRBJ2-7; TCRdb's D call of TRBD1 is untestable without DNA. CDR1 and CDR2 from the germline V gene are DFQATT and SNEGSKA (reference sequence). This CDR3 has 15 amino acids. CDR3 sequence: CSARVVWPGSYEQYF.

V and J are TRBV7-9 and TRBJ2-1; TCRdb outputs TRBD2, but without DNA this stays unchecked. This CDR3 is built from 13 residues. The germline CDR1 and CDR2 sequences are SEHNR and FQNEAQ (reference sequence). The CDR3 sequence is CASKVGGFNEQFF.

The V call is TRBV6-6, the J call TRBJ2-7; TCRdb names TRBD1, which stays unverified in the absence of DNA. Germline V CDR1 and CDR2: MNHNY, SVGAGI (reference sequence). The CDR3 sequence is 15 residues long. CDR3 residues: CASSYSTGAPYEQYF.

The chain has TRBV7-9 and TRBJ1-2; TCRdb proposes TRBD1, but this gene call is untestable without DNA. The germline V gene encodes CDR1 SEHNR and CDR2 FQNEAQ (reference sequence). CDR3 size: 16 residues. CDR3 loop: CASSFILGTENYGYTF.

The chain recombines TRBV2 with TRBJ2-7; no DNA is available, so the TRBD2 call from TCRdb remains unchecked. Per germline, CDR1 SNHLY and CDR2 FYNNEI. The CDR3 consists of 12 residues. The CDR3 loop reads CASTGGAREQYF.

This chain links TRBV12-5 with TRBJ1-1. The CDR3 length is 14 residues. In germline, CDR1 is LGHNT, CDR2 FRNRAP. CDR3 residues: CASGLVTVNTEAFF.

J is TRBJ2-7 and V is TRBV29-1; there is no DNA to check the TCRdb D call of TRBD1. CDR3 size: 14 residues. CDR1 SQVTM and CDR2 ANQGSEA come from the germline V gene. The chain's CDR3 is CSGAQGGSSYEQYF.

The chain recombines TRBV12-3 or TRBV12-4 with TRBJ2-3; the TCRdb call, TRBD2, lacks DNA for checking. The CDR3 is 16 residues long. This chain's CDR3 is CASSPDPSGGTDTQYF.

This chain joins TRBV7-6 and TRBJ2-7; the TCRdb call, TRBD1, lacks DNA for checking. The CDR3 is 14 amino acids. CDR1 and CDR2 from the germline V gene are SGHVS and FNYEAQ. CDR3 sequence: CASSPGTRVGEQYF.

V and J are TRBV4-3 and TRBJ2-2. Germline V gene data show CDR1 as LGHNA and CDR2 as YSLEER. The CDR3 is 14 amino acids. This CDR3 reads CASSQYVNTGELFF.

This chain links TRBV20-1 with TRBJ2-3; TCRdb indicates TRBD1, and absent DNA this call remains unverified. The germline V gene encodes CDR1 DFQATT and CDR2 SNEGSKA (reference sequence). The CDR3 is 16 amino acids. The CDR3 sequence is CSARDHATALGDTQYF.

V usage is TRBV29-1 and J usage is TRBJ1-2; TCRdb reports TRBD1, a call that lacks DNA to check it against. The CDR3 covers 16 residues. Germline V gives CDR1 SQVTM, CDR2 ANQGSEA. CDR3 sequence: CSVEGKLGANDYGYTF.

V gene TRBV6-2 or TRBV6-3 combines with J gene TRBJ2-3. Germline assignment: CDR1 MNHEY and CDR2 SVGEGT. CDR3 length: 14 residues. This CDR3 reads CASSYRGTTDTQYF.

V is TRBV10-2 and J is TRBJ2-1; with no DNA, the TCRdb D assignment of TRBD1 cannot be verified. Per germline, CDR1 WSHSY and CDR2 SAAADI. The CDR3 is 15 amino acids. CDR3 residues: CASSSLGDRDNEQFF.

This rearrangement joins TRBV29-1 to TRBJ2-5; without DNA, the TCRdb call of TRBD1 cannot be checked. Germline CDR1 reads SQVTM; CDR2 reads ANQGSEA. The CDR3 loop spans 13 amino acids. The CDR3 here is CSALTAYQETQYF.

This chain joins TRBV11-3 and TRBJ2-1; without DNA, the TCRdb call of TRBD2 cannot be checked. This CDR3 region has 16 residues. Germline CDR1 and CDR2: SGHNT and YENEEA. The chain's CDR3 is CASSSLSGGARDEQFF.

This chain links TRBV12-5 with TRBJ2-5; the TCRdb D gene call, TRBD1, has no DNA to confirm it. Germline CDR1 reads LGHNT; CDR2 reads FRNRAP. The CDR3 is made up of 15 amino acids. CDR3 sequence: CASGLDGQYQETQYF.

This CDR3 reads CSAEATAQEKLFF. V is TRBV29-1 and J is TRBJ1-4. Germline-derived CDR1 and CDR2 are SQVTM and ANQGSEA. The CDR3 extends over 13 amino acids.

V is TRBV4-3 and J is TRBJ2-1. Germline-derived CDR1 and CDR2 are LGHNA and YSLEER. This CDR3 is 15 amino acids long. CDR3 in amino acids: CASSQTILGYNEQFF.

CDR3: CASSLVPGTYEQYF. The gene calls are TRBV12-3 or TRBV12-4 and TRBJ2-7; absent DNA, TCRdb's TRBD1 call cannot be checked. The length of the CDR3 is 14 residues.

V usage is TRBV3-1 and J usage is TRBJ2-7; absent DNA, TCRdb's TRBD1 call cannot be checked. The CDR3 totals 15 residues. Germline V gene data show CDR1 as LGHDT and CDR2 as YNNKEL (reference sequence). Here the CDR3 reads CASSLGTGGWDEQYF.

The V call is TRBV5-1, the J call TRBJ2-1. The CDR3 is 13 amino acids. Germline CDR1 and CDR2: SGHRS and YFSETQ. This chain's CDR3 is CASSRGSYNEQFF.

The V and J genes are TRBV7-9 and TRBJ2-1; the TRBD1 assignment by TCRdb is unverifiable without DNA. This CDR3 region has 15 residues. Germline V CDR1 and CDR2: SEHNR, FQNEAQ (reference sequence). The CDR3 loop is CASSEEGGLNNEQFF.

The gene calls are TRBV5-1 and TRBJ2-3; the TCRdb D gene call, TRBD2, has no DNA to confirm it. Germline V gene data show CDR1 as SGHRS and CDR2 as YFSETQ. This CDR3 contains 12 residues. The CDR3: CASSLEGDTQYF.

This clonotype ranks as medium-sized in terms of frequency. V usage is TRBV6-2 or TRBV6-3 and J usage is TRBJ2-5. Germline V gene lookup returns CDR1 MNHEY and CDR2 SVGEGT. The CDR3 runs 16 residues. This chain's CDR3 is CASSYPFATFQETQYF.

The rearrangement joins TRBV7-2 to TRBJ2-3; TCRdb names TRBD1, which stays unverified in the absence of DNA. The germline V gene has CDR1 SGHTA and CDR2 FQGNSA. The CDR3 is 15 residues long. CDR3 region: CASSTLDRVWDTQYF.

This sequence joins TRBV7-9 and TRBJ2-7; the TRBD1 assignment by TCRdb is unverifiable without DNA. CDR1 and CDR2 from the germline V gene are SEHNR and FQNEAQ (reference sequence). This CDR3 region has 16 residues. CDR3 amino acids: CASSLMGGGRAYEQYF.

This sequence joins TRBV2 and TRBJ2-7. CDR3 size: 15 residues. Germline V gene lookup returns CDR1 SNHLY and CDR2 FYNNEI. CDR3 residues: CASSESGFSSYEQYF.

J is TRBJ2-1 and V is TRBV20-1; checking the TCRdb D call of TRBD2 is not possible without DNA. Germline V gene lookup returns CDR1 DFQATT and CDR2 SNEGSKA (reference sequence). The CDR3 sequence is 16 residues long. The CDR3 here is CSARDGLAGGHNEQFF.